Shown below are 21 T cell receptor beta chains from a single sample sequenced in a study of radiotherapy plus CTLA-4 blockade in lung cancer. Data came from immunoSEQ multiplex PCR; TCRdb stores just in-frame clones and leaves some out. The profile shows about 28,000 clones, 70% to 85% of them singletons. The starting material was peripheral blood, obtained from a patient treated with radiotherapy plus ipilimumab. The receptors shown here come from a human donor with non-small cell lung cancer who had stable disease on radiotherapy plus ipilimumab.

As concerns this clone: The junction does not match germline at one end; this may be a read error. The chain has TRBV7-9 and TRBJ1-3, with D possibly matching TRBD1 (5 bases). This CDR3 has 13 residues. Per the germline V gene, CDR1 is SEHNR and CDR2 is FQNEAQ (reference sequence). CDR3 region: CAGGKGAGNTIYF. Written as DNA, the CDR3 is TGCGCGGGCGGTAAAGGGGCGGGAAACACCATATATTTT.

The CDR3 reads CASSTEGRTRTDTQYF. CDR3 DNA: TGTGCCAGCAGCACAGAGGGGAGGACGCGCACAGATACGCAGTATTTT. V gene TRBV9 combines with J gene TRBJ2-3; possible D gene TRBD2, 6 bases. V was pared by 4 bases and J by 1 base, with 16 bases between. Germline assignment: CDR1 SGDLS and CDR2 YYNGEE. The CDR3 is 16 amino acids.

This clone was recorded only once. The chain has TRBV5-6 and TRBJ1-5; TRBD1 might be the D (5 bases). Germline V lookup: CDR1 SGHDT, CDR2 YYEEEE. This CDR3 spans 15 amino acids. The V and J ends lost 4 bases and 0 bases respectively, with 11 bases between them. The CDR3 DNA follows: TGTGCCAGCAGCCAGGGACTCTATAGCAATCAGCCCCAGCATTTT. Translating gives CASSQGLYSNQPQHF.

V and J are TRBV11-2 and TRBJ2-3; D may correspond to TRBD1 or TRBD2 (6 bases each). This CDR3 comprises 15 residues. Per germline, CDR1 SGHAT and CDR2 FQNNGV. V gave up 5 bases and J gave up 3 bases, with 15 bases separating them. Here the CDR3 reads CASSRGQGRTDTQYF. The CDR3 nucleotides read TGTGCCAGCAGCCGGGGGCAGGGTCGAACAGATACGCAGTATTTT.

The V call is TRBV7-9, the J call TRBJ2-3, with 13 bases aligning to TRBD2. CDR3 length equals 18 residues. The germline V gene has CDR1 SEHNR and CDR2 FQNEAQ (reference sequence). Trimming cost V 6 bases and J 4 bases; bases outside gene matches: 13. The DNA for the CDR3 is TGTGCCAGCAGACTCACTAGCGGGGGGGCCCCCCGAGCAGATACGCAGTATTTT. Amino acids: CASRLTSGGAPRADTQYF. Full variable domain (missing parts from reference TRBV7-9 and TRBJ2-3): DTGVSQNPRHKITKRGQNVTFRCDPISEHNRLYWYRQTLGQGPEFLTYFQNEAQLEKSRLLSDRFSAERPKGSFSTLEIQRTEQGDSAMYLCASRLTSGGAPRADTQYFGPGTRLTVL.

The chain couples TRBV2 to TRBJ2-3, with D perhaps given as TRBD1 or TRBD2 (7 bases each). Trimming left V 7 bases short and J 5 bases short, with 13 bases between. Germline CDR1 is SNHLY and CDR2 is FYNNEI. The CDR3 contains 13 residues. The CDR3 protein is CASKQGREDTQYF. The DNA for the CDR3 is TGTGCCAGCAAACAGGGGAGGGAAGATACGCAGTATTTT.

This clone has only a few counts. The J gene is TRBJ1-2, the V gene TRBV19; TRBD1 might be the D (5 bases). The CDR3 is 15 amino acids. Germline V gene data show CDR1 as LNHDA and CDR2 as SQIVND (reference sequence). V gave up 3 bases and J gave up 6 bases, with 17 bases separating them. The CDR3 here is CASSIYSAGRDGYTF. The DNA for the CDR3 is TGTGCCAGTAGTATTTATTCGGCAGGGCGCGATGGCTACACCTTC. Variable domain in full (rest from reference TRBV19 and TRBJ1-2): DGGITQSPKYLFRKEGQNVTLSCEQNLNHDAMYWYRQDPGQGLRLIYYSQIVNDFQKGDIAEGYSVSREKKESFPLTVTSAQKNPTAFYLCASSIYSAGRDGYTFGSGTRLTVV.

In its sample, this clone was seen a few times. The genes are TRBV19 and TRBJ2-5; 8 bases line up with TRBD2. Germline-derived CDR1 and CDR2 are LNHDA and SQIVND (reference sequence). V shed 3 bases and J 2 bases; nucleotides not matched to a gene: 5. This CDR3 spans 15 amino acids. The CDR3 DNA reads TGTGCCAGTAGTATGTTAGCGGGGACACAAGAGACCCAGTACTTC. Translating gives CASSMLAGTQETQYF.

The chain recombines TRBV9 with TRBJ1-2; D unclear. The CDR3 consists of 14 residues. CDR1 SGDLS and CDR2 YYNGEE come from the germline V gene. V lost 4 bases to trimming and J lost 0 bases, with 10 bases between them. CDR3 protein: CASSPRGSNYGYTF. DNA for the CDR3: TGTGCCAGCAGCCCCCGAGGATCTAACTATGGCTACACCTTC.

This chain uses TRBV6-1 with TRBJ2-7; D is unresolved. This CDR3 is 13 amino acids long. The V and J ends lost 5 bases and 0 bases respectively, with 8 bases between them. In germline, CDR1 is MNHNS, CDR2 SASEGT. The CDR3 spells CASSLTHSYEQYV. In nucleotides, the CDR3 is TGTGCCAGCAGTCTTACTCACTCCTACGAGCAGTACGTC.

This chain links TRBV30 with TRBJ2-7, with 8 bases identical to TRBD1. Losses at the gene ends were 5 bases for V and 6 bases for J; bases not matched to a gene: 12. CDR3 size: 14 residues. Germline V gene sequence: CDR1 GTSNPN, CDR2 SVGIG (reference sequence). CDR3 DNA sequence: TGTGCCTGGGGAGGACAGGGCTTTCGCACCGAGCAGTACTTC. Protein sequence: CAWGGQGFRTEQYF.

The chain carries TRBV10-2 and TRBJ1-1, with D perhaps matching TRBD1 (5 bases). V gave up 1 base and J gave up 6 bases, with 9 bases separating them. The CDR3 loop spans 13 amino acids. Per the germline V gene, CDR1 is WSHSY and CDR2 is SAAADI. CDR3 region: CASSEFRGSEAFF. The DNA of the CDR3 is TGCGCCAGCAGTGAGTTTAGGGGTTCTGAAGCTTTCTTT.

The rearrangement joins TRBV6-1 to TRBJ2-7; TRBD1 matches 7 bases. The J segment lost 4 bases and the V segment lost 4 bases, leaving 16 bases of the junction unmatched. CDR1 is MNHNS, CDR2 SASEGT, per germline. CDR3 length: 17 amino acids. CDR3 coding DNA: TGTGCCAGCAGTGTAAACGGGCTGGGACAGCTACCGTACGAGCAGTACGTC. Translation: CASSVNGLGQLPYEQYV.

This chain joins TRBV14 and TRBJ2-7; 13 bases align to TRBD2. The trim removed 4 bases at V and 0 bases at J, leaving 6 bases unmatched. Germline CDR1 SGHDN, CDR2 FVKESK. CDR3 size: 17 residues. CDR3 residues: CASSPGLAGARSYEQYF. CDR3 sequence (DNA): TGTGCCAGCAGCCCAGGACTAGCGGGGGCTCGCTCCTACGAGCAGTACTTC.

The genes are TRBV11-2 and TRBJ2-1; TRBD2 matches 8 bases. CDR1 and CDR2 from the germline V gene are SGHAT and FQNNGV. The CDR3 spans 18 residues. Trimming took 5 bases from V and 4 from J; bases not matched to a gene: 16. In DNA, the CDR3 is TGTGCCAGCAGCGGATCGACGGGGGGGCATCCTTTGTACAATGAGCAGTTCTTC. Protein product: CASSGSTGGHPLYNEQFF.

The V call is TRBV5-1, the J call TRBJ2-3; the D gene could be TRBD1 or TRBD2 (6 bases each). The CDR3 covers 13 residues. Germline CDR1 and CDR2: SGHRS and YFSETQ. Trimming stripped 2 bases from V and 5 bases from J, with 9 bases between. CDR3 DNA: TGCGCCAGCAGCTTCGGGGGCCTAGATACGCAGTATTTT. It translates to CASSFGGLDTQYF.

The chain combines TRBV19 with TRBJ1-5, with 9 bases lining up with TRBD1. Germline values: CDR1 LNHDA, CDR2 SQIVND (reference sequence). Trimming at V came to 6 bases and at J to 6 bases, leaving 9 bases not matched to a gene. The CDR3 has 15 residues. The CDR3: CASRGTGGQGQPQHF. The CDR3 region has the DNA TGTGCCAGTAGGGGTACAGGGGGCCAAGGTCAGCCCCAGCATTTT.

This clone has only one observation. CDR3 sequence (DNA): TGTGCCAGCAGTTTATCGGGGGGTGGTGGTCTCTATGGCTACACCTTC. This translates into CASSLSGGGGLYGYTF. The rearrangement links TRBV28 to TRBJ1-2, with D possibly TRBD1 on 5 matching bases. The CDR3 sequence is 16 residues long. V lost 1 base to trimming and J lost 4 bases, with 16 bases between them. In germline, CDR1 is MDHEN, CDR2 SYDVKM.

The chain joins TRBV28 to TRBJ1-1; no reliable D call. Germline assignment: CDR1 MDHEN and CDR2 SYDVKM. The CDR3 is 14 amino acids. With 2 bases removed from V and 6 bases from J, the gap between germline ends came to 13 bases. CDR3 loop: CASSLTSGFPEAFF. CDR3 in DNA: TGTGCCAGCAGTTTAACCAGCGGGTTCCCTGAAGCTTTCTTT.

This clone was picked up a small number of times. The chain recombines TRBV18 with TRBJ1-5; 8 positions agree with TRBD1. CDR3 length: 17 amino acids. The germline CDR1 and CDR2 sequences are KGHSH and LQKENI. V shed 0 bases, J shed 3 bases, and the junction held 7 bases outside the gene matches. CDR3 sequence: CASSPPSGQGHNQPQHF. The CDR3 DNA reads as TGTGCCAGCTCACCACCGAGCGGACAGGGACACAATCAGCCCCAGCATTTT.

The rearrangement uses TRBV6-5 and TRBJ1-1, with 7 bases that match TRBD1. The germline V gene has CDR1 MNHEY and CDR2 SVGAGI. V lost 2 bases and J lost 7; bases outside the gene matches: 10. This CDR3 contains 15 residues. The CDR3 DNA reads TGTGCCAGCAGTTACCTTCCCGGACAGGTAGATGAAGCTTTCTTT. Protein product: CASSYLPGQVDEAFF.